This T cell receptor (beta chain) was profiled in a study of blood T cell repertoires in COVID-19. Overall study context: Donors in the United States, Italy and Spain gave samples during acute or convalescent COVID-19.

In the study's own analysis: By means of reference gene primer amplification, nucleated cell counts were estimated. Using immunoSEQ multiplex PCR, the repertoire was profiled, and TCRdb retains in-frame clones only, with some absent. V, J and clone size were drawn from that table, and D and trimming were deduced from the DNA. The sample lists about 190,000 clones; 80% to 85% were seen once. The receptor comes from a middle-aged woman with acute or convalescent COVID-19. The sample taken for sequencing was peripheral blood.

CDR3 bases: TGCGCCAGCAGCTTGGCAGGGGCTGTCTCCTACGAGCAGTACTTC. Translation: CASSLAGAVSYEQYF. The chain carries TRBV5-1 and TRBJ2-7, with D possibly being TRBD1 (6 bases). Looked up from germline, CDR1 is SGHRS and CDR2 is YFSETQ. This CDR3 is 15 amino acids long. The germline V and J ends were trimmed by 0 bases and 0 bases, with 10 bases remaining between them.